The present TCR beta chain was sequenced within a study of cytomegalovirus exposure and HLA in healthy donors. Study in general: A subsequent analysis reported that the roughly 120 validation repertoires were produced on the same platform that had also been used for the 550 to 750 first-cohort repertoires. Whole-study results and caveats: The study flagged 150 to 200 TCR beta chains as cytomegalovirus-associated. TCR clusters originating in the first cohort tended to co-occur in the 100 to 150 validation repertoires, according to a later analysis.

Separate from the roughly 610-subject first cohort, the approximately 120-subject validation cohort was the one that the donors belonged to. As regards this clone: Antigen specificity is unknown. Other DNA sequences in this specimen translate into the identical CDR3.

The CDR3 is made up of 14 amino acids. Trimming cost V 2 bases and J 8 bases; bases outside gene matches: 6. CDR1 is SGHRS and CDR2 is YFSETQ in the germline V gene. Assay used: immunoSEQ multiplex PCR; TCRdb lists only in-frame clones, some missing. In the table there are over 150,000 clones, 90% to 97% of which are singletons. Specimen: PBMCs. The V call is TRBV5-1, the J call TRBJ1-4, with 7 nucleotides matching TRBD1. The receptor's source is a woman in her late teens or twenties in good health and CMV-seronegative. Here the CDR3 DNA reads TGCGCCAGCAGCTTAGGGGGCCTCGGGGAAAAACTGTTTTTT. Translation gives CASSLGGLGEKLFF.